The clone carrying this TCR beta chain was counted many times. The target antigen is unknown. The data belong to a study of identical twins. Findings and limits, study-wide: There was an excess of low generation probability in the out-of-frame alpha sequences that twins shared.

The CDR3 covers 17 residues. The germline CDR1 and CDR2 sequences are MRHNA and SNTAGT. V lost 0 bases and J lost 3; bases outside the gene matches: 1. TCRdb called the 5' RACE reads again in MiXCR, with one record for every CDR3 protein. The sample carries approximately 190,000 distinct CDR3 sequences, 15% recorded once. These records were also assigned to another study, of T cells expressing NK-cell markers. That source adds: The sorts in several experiments were restricted to alpha-beta TCR T cells by an anti-gamma-delta TCR antibody.

The sample was CD8+ T cells sorted from blood. This clonotype was obtained from a woman younger than 30 in good health. V and J are TRBV6-4 and TRBJ2-2; TRBD2 agrees at 13 bases. The chain's CDR3 is CASSDSGLAGDTGELFF. The CDR3 DNA sequence: TGTGCCAGCAGTGACTCAGGACTAGCGGGAGACACCGGGGAGCTGTTTTTT.